The 10 T cell receptor beta chains given below trace back to one sample, sequenced in a study of blood T cell repertoires in COVID-19. Here immunoSEQ multiplex PCR was the method, and the copy in TCRdb shows in-frame clones only, minus some. The profile shows about 360,000 clones, 80% to 90% of them singletons. The specimen was PBMCs or T cells enriched from blood (not recorded which). The receptors were gathered from a man aged 40-55 years in a cohort exposed to, infected with or recovered from COVID-19 (not recorded which).

This CDR3 is CASSPTVNTEAFF. The DNA of the CDR3 is TGTGCCAGCAGCCCGACAGTGAACACTGAAGCTTTCTTT. The genes are TRBV7-9 and TRBJ1-1, with a weak D call TRBD1 (5 bases). V was trimmed by 5 bases and J by 0 bases, leaving 7 bases between them. CDR3 size: 13 residues. The germline V gene encodes CDR1 SEHNR and CDR2 FQNEAQ (reference sequence).

This sequence joins TRBV11-2 and TRBJ2-5, with D possibly matching TRBD2 (6 bases). Germline CDR1 is SGHAT and CDR2 is FQNNGV. V lost 4 bases, J lost 1 base, and 13 bases lay in between. This CDR3 is 15 amino acids long. CDR3 loop: CASSSAGRSQETQYF. The CDR3 coding sequence is TGTGCCAGCAGCTCCGCGGGGAGAAGCCAAGAGACCCAGTACTTC.

This clone has a single count. V and J are TRBV28 and TRBJ2-7, with D maybe TRBD2 (5 bases). The germline V and J ends were trimmed by 10 bases and 8 bases, with 21 bases remaining between them. The V gene's germline CDR1 is MDHEN and CDR2 SYDVKM. This CDR3 spans 13 amino acids. The CDR3 coding sequence is TGTGCCACCTCTACTGGACTTCATCAACAGCAGTACTTC. Translated: CATSTGLHQQQYF.

The chain employs TRBV6-6 and TRBJ2-3; 8 bases align to TRBD2. This CDR3 has 13 residues. Germline CDR1 is MNHNY and CDR2 is SVGAGI (reference sequence). After removal of 5 bases from V and 7 bases from J, the junction contained 5 bases not matched to a gene. CDR3 bases: TGTGCCAGCAGTCCCAGCGGGAGTAATACGCAGTATTTT. Protein: CASSPSGSNTQYF.

The chain has TRBV19 and TRBJ2-4, with 7 bases aligning to TRBD1. The trim removed 1 base at V and 0 bases at J, leaving 3 bases unmatched. Germline V gives CDR1 LNHDA, CDR2 SQIVND (reference sequence). The CDR3 is 16 amino acids. The CDR3 is CASSIVGQEAKNIQYF. In nucleotides, the CDR3 is TGTGCCAGTAGTATAGTAGGACAGGAAGCCAAAAACATTCAGTACTTC.

The chain is built from TRBV3-1 (or the pseudogene TRBV3-2) and TRBJ1-5; maybe TRBD1 (5 bases). V lost 2 bases and J lost 7, with 12 bases in between. Looked up from germline, CDR1 is LGHDT and CDR2 is YNNKEL (reference sequence). The CDR3 length is 14 residues. The CDR3 loop is CASSQWGEGQPQHF. CDR3 nucleotide sequence: TGTGCCAGCAGCCAATGGGGGGAGGGGCAGCCCCAGCATTTT.

The chain employs TRBV11-2 and TRBJ1-6; 8 bases line up with TRBD1. The germline gives CDR1 SGHAT, CDR2 FQNNGV. Losses at the gene ends were 2 bases for V and 9 bases for J; bases not matched to a gene: 6. This CDR3 is built from 15 residues. In DNA form, the CDR3 reads TGTGCCAGCAGCTTAAGACAGGGGATAGGTTCACCCCTCCACTTT. It translates to CASSLRQGIGSPLHF.

This rearrangement joins TRBV5-1 to TRBJ2-5; 14 nucleotides line up with TRBD2. Germline lookup yields CDR1 SGHRS and CDR2 YFSETQ. The CDR3 is 18 residues long. V dropped 4 bases and J dropped 5; count of bases not matched to a gene: 13. Here the CDR3 DNA reads TGCGCCAGCAGCCTGGGACTAGCGGGAGAGGCGGGCGGGGAGACCCAGTACTTC. It yields the protein CASSLGLAGEAGGETQYF.

The rearrangement uses TRBV6-6 and TRBJ1-4, with 7 bases identical to TRBD1. Germline-derived CDR1 and CDR2 are MNHNY and SVGAGI (reference sequence). The CDR3 covers 14 residues. V lost 6 bases to trimming and J lost 8 bases; unmatched junction nucleotides: 9. The CDR3 DNA is TGTGCCAGCAGAAGGACAGGCATAGGGGAAAAACTGTTTTTT. Protein product: CASRRTGIGEKLFF.

The V call is TRBV5-1, the J call TRBJ1-1; D perhaps matches TRBD1 (5 bases). The CDR3 runs 13 residues. The V end lost 1 base, the J end lost 6 bases, and 10 bases lay between the germline ends. CDR1 and CDR2 from the germline V gene are SGHRS and YFSETQ. CDR3 bases: TGCGCCAGCAGCTTGCGTGGGGCCCCTGAAGCTTTCTTT. It specifies CASSLRGAPEAFF.